Sequencing of this TCR beta chain was carried out in a study of blood T cell repertoires in COVID-19. The CDR3 spans 15 residues. Germline V gene sequence: CDR1 KGHDR, CDR2 SFDVKD. V shed 3 bases, J shed 6 bases, and the junction held 4 bases outside the gene matches. Some clones are missing from TCRdb's copy, which holds only in-frame ones; the method was immunoSEQ multiplex PCR. The sample lists more than 80,000 clones, 60% to 85% occurring once. This clone appeared a few times. The V gene is TRBV24-1, the J gene TRBJ1-4; TRBD1 aligns across 9 bases. Sequenced input: peripheral blood. The receptor's source is a man older than 75 with COVID-19, enrolled during active disease. The CDR3 DNA reads as TGTGCCACCAGTGATGGACAGGGGTCGTATGAAAAACTGTTTTTT. It translates to CATSDGQGSYEKLFF.